This is a list of T cell receptor beta chains from one sample in a study of CD8 T cells in ankylosing spondylitis. One entry per CDR3 protein results from TCRdb running MiXCR on the 5' RACE reads. This table holds approximately 300,000 distinct CDR3 sequences, less than 9.5% found once. The sample consisted of blood, either unsorted or a sorted T cell fraction (not recorded which). The receptors were gathered from a male donor with ankylosing spondylitis. Each CDR3 is given with its conserved first and last residue. D genes are given only for firm matches. The size of a clone is reported for some rows only, either as once, few or many, or as a class for expanded clones.

D	V	J	size	DNA	CDR3
TRBD1	TRBV19	TRBJ2-7	NA	TGTGCCAGTAGTCCCGGGGACAGGGGCTTGGAGCAGTACTTC	CASSPGDRGLEQYF
NA	TRBV10-3	TRBJ1-2	few	TGTGCCATCAGTGATGGTGATATCTATGGCTACACCTTC	CAISDGDIYGYTF
NA	TRBV5-1	TRBJ2-6	few	TGCGCCAGCAGCTTGTGGGGGGGCGAGTCTGGGGCCAACGTCCTGACTTTC	CASSLWGGESGANVLTF
NA	TRBV12-3/TRBV12-4	TRBJ2-6	many	TGTGCCAGCAGTTTCCTATCTGGGGCCAACGTCCTGACTTTC	CASSFLSGANVLTF
TRBD2	TRBV5-1	TRBJ2-1	NA	TGCGCCAGCAGCTTGGCCTCGAAGGGCGGGAGGGCCCTCGGCGAGCAGTTCTTC	CASSLASKGGRALGEQFF
NA	TRBV2	TRBJ2-7	NA	TGTGCCAGCAGTGAGTTCCAGGGGCGCGACGAGCAGTACTTC	CASSEFQGRDEQYF
TRBD2	TRBV20-1	TRBJ2-3	NA	TGCAGTGCCGTAGCGGGCGCTAGCACAGATACGCAGTATTTT	CSAVAGASTDTQYF
NA	TRBV6-2/TRBV6-3	TRBJ2-6	NA	TGTGCCAGCAGTTACGGGGAGGCCCCTGGGACCAACGTCCTGACTTTC	CASSYGEAPGTNVLTF
TRBD2	TRBV5-1	TRBJ2-1	many	TGCGCCAGCAGCTACAGGACTAGCGGGATAGTTGGCAATGAGCAGTTCTTC	CASSYRTSGIVGNEQFF
TRBD1	TRBV5-1	TRBJ2-1	many	TGCGCCAGCAGCTCGAATCCGGGACAGGGGGGCAATGAGCAGTTCTTC	CASSSNPGQGGNEQFF